Below are 22 T cell receptor beta chains sequenced from a single sample in a study of shared clonotypes between healthy human individuals. The method was immunoSEQ multiplex PCR; TCRdb's version includes in-frame clones alone and lacks a portion of them. The table includes 2 million to 2.5 million clones, 85% to 95% detected once. The sequenced sample was naive CD4+ T cells from PBMCs. Stated subset: CD45RA+ positively selected. The receptors stem from a man between 18 and 29 years old in good health. Some clones in this sample may be carry-over from other donors' samples.

A single count supports this clone. The chain couples TRBV5-1 to TRBJ2-6; no definite D call. This CDR3 has 19 amino acids. Germline assignment: CDR1 SGHRS and CDR2 YFSETQ. The V end lost 4 bases, the J end lost 0 bases, and 20 bases lay between the germline ends. The CDR3 bases are TGCGCCAGCAGCCTTAATCCGACACCCAAGAGCTCTGGGGCCAACGTCCTGACTTTC. Translation gives CASSLNPTPKSSGANVLTF.

The CDR3 nucleotides are TGTGCCAGCAGCCGTACAGTCCTGCGCACAGATACGCAGTATTTT. It specifies CASSRTVLRTDTQYF. J is TRBJ2-3 and V is TRBV14, with D hard to call. Germline V gives CDR1 SGHDN, CDR2 FVKESK. This CDR3 contains 15 residues. V was clipped by 4 bases and J by 1 base, with 12 bases between them.

CDR3 sequence: CASSYILAGFNEQFF. CDR3 nucleotides: TGTGCCAGCAGTTACATTCTAGCGGGATTCAATGAGCAGTTCTTC. The V and J genes are TRBV6-5 and TRBJ2-1; 9 bases are a match to TRBD2. The CDR3 extends over 15 amino acids. Germline assignment: CDR1 MNHEY and CDR2 SVGAGI. V lost 2 bases, J lost 6 bases, and 5 bases stayed unmatched.

CDR3 residues: CASSSEDSSTDTQYF. The CDR3 region has the DNA TGCGCCAGCAGCTCAGAGGATTCTAGCACAGATACGCAGTATTTT. The rearrangement uses TRBV5-1 and TRBJ2-3; the D is unclear. This CDR3 comprises 15 residues. The germline V gene has CDR1 SGHRS and CDR2 YFSETQ. The V end was cut by 3 bases, the J end by 0 bases, with 11 bases between.

This chain uses TRBV25-1 with TRBJ2-1, with 9 nucleotides matching TRBD2. The V gene end was trimmed by 2 bases and the J gene end by 3 bases; junction bases not matched to a gene: 5. The CDR3 runs to 16 residues. Germline lookup yields CDR1 MGHDK and CDR2 SYGVNS. The chain's CDR3 is CASSELLAGDYNEQFF. DNA for the CDR3: TGTGCCAGCAGTGAACTGTTAGCGGGAGACTACAATGAGCAGTTCTTC.

This chain uses TRBV28 with TRBJ1-6; no clear D. The CDR3 runs 15 residues. From germline, CDR1 is MDHEN and CDR2 SYDVKM. V gave up 1 base and J gave up 0 bases, with 4 bases separating them. CDR3 sequence reads: CASSLFRSYNSPLHF. CDR3 nucleotide sequence: TGTGCCAGCAGTTTATTCCGCTCCTATAATTCACCCCTCCACTTT. Variable domain in full (rest from reference TRBV28 and TRBJ1-6): DVKVTQSSRYLVKRTGEKVFLECVQDMDHENMFWYRQDPGLGLRLIYFSYDVKMKEKGDIPEGYSVSREKKERFSLILESASTNQTSMYLCASSLFRSYNSPLHFGNGTRLTVT.

This rearrangement joins TRBV7-2 to TRBJ2-7, with D unclear. Between the trimmed V and J ends, which lost 5 bases and 8 bases, there was a span of 19 bases. The CDR3 extends over 14 amino acids. The V gene's germline CDR1 is SGHTA and CDR2 FQGNSA. CDR3 coding DNA: TGTGCCAGCAGCCACCCCTCCTACCCCACGCAGCAGTACTTC. Its translation: CASSHPSYPTQQYF.

This sequence joins TRBV18 and TRBJ1-1; D remains unclear. There are 15 residues in the CDR3. Trimming removed 5 bases from V and 1 base from J, with 14 bases in between. In germline, CDR1 is KGHSH, CDR2 LQKENI. CDR3 bases: TGTGCCAGCTCATCCCGGTTACAGAGGAACACTGAAGCTTTCTTT. Protein: CASSSRLQRNTEAFF.

As for this clone: This same CDR3 is encoded by further DNA sequences in the sample. The chain is built from TRBV7-9 and TRBJ1-1; 8 bases are a match to TRBD1. Looked up from germline, CDR1 is SEHNR and CDR2 is FQNEAQ (reference sequence). With V trimmed by 5 bases and J by 5 bases, 4 bases remained unmatched. There are 13 residues in the CDR3. CDR3 bases: TGTGCCAGCAGCGTACAGGGGGGGACTGAAGCTTTCTTT. Residues: CASSVQGGTEAFF.

This rearrangement joins TRBV2 to TRBJ2-7; 8 bases map to TRBD2. CDR1 and CDR2 (germline): SNHLY, FYNNEI. V trimming: 10 bases; J trimming: 2 bases; junction bases outside the gene matches: 10. The CDR3 extends over 14 amino acids. The CDR3 nucleotides read TGTGCCACCTCACGGGGGGGGGTAACCTACGAGCAGTACTTC. Protein product: CATSRGGVTYEQYF.

This chain connects TRBV28 to TRBJ2-1; D is perhaps TRBD2 (5 bases). Germline V lookup: CDR1 MDHEN, CDR2 SYDVKM. The CDR3 covers 12 residues. Trimming cost V 5 bases and J 9 bases, with 11 bases left between them. In DNA form, the CDR3 reads TGTGCCAGCAGTACCCGTCTAGCTGAGCAGTTCTTC. As protein: CASSTRLAEQFF.

This clone was counted once. The V call is TRBV5-1, the J call TRBJ2-1; TRBD2 aligns across 13 bases. The V segment lost 4 bases and the J segment 5 bases; nucleotides outside the gene matches: 0. The CDR3 runs 14 residues. Per the germline V gene, CDR1 is SGHRS and CDR2 is YFSETQ. As DNA, the CDR3 is TGCGCCAGCAGCGGGACTAGCGGGAACAATGAGCAGTTCTTC. The encoded protein is CASSGTSGNNEQFF.

The chain carries TRBV27 and TRBJ2-7; the D call may be TRBD1 or TRBD2 (5 bases each). V was pared by 4 bases and J by 1 base, with 11 bases between. The CDR3 has 14 residues. The germline gives CDR1 MNHEY, CDR2 SMNVEV (reference sequence). CDR3 coding DNA: TGTGCCAGCAGTTATAGAGGGGCGTCCTACGAGCAGTACTTC. Its translation: CASSYRGASYEQYF.

In this sample, this clone turned up a few times. The chain is built from TRBV30 and TRBJ1-4; D is uncertain. The germline V gene has CDR1 GTSNPN and CDR2 SVGIG (reference sequence). V lost 0 bases, J lost 8 bases, and 13 bases lay in between. The CDR3 is 14 residues long. The CDR3 DNA is TGTGCCTGGAGTGTAATAGGAGTAGACGAAAAACTGTTTTTT. Encoded protein: CAWSVIGVDEKLFF.

The V and J genes are TRBV5-1 and TRBJ1-1; 8 bases align to TRBD1. The germline gives CDR1 SGHRS, CDR2 YFSETQ. Germline trimming cut 6 bases from V and 1 base from J; bases unmatched to any gene: 5. The CDR3 covers 14 residues. The CDR3 region is CASKAGTGNTEAFF. For the CDR3, the DNA is TGCGCCAGCAAGGCCGGGACAGGGAACACTGAAGCTTTCTTT. The full variable domain, its missing parts supplied by reference TRBV5-1 and TRBJ1-1, is KAGVTQTPRYLIKTRGQQVTLSCSPISGHRSVSWYQQTPGQGLQFLFEYFSETQRNKGNFPGRFSGRQFSNSRSEMNVSTLELGDSALYLCASKAGTGNTEAFFGQGTRLTVV.

The rearrangement joins TRBV2 to TRBJ2-1; D gene unclear. V was pared by 5 bases and J by 5 bases, with 16 bases between. There are 15 residues in the CDR3. The germline CDR1 and CDR2 sequences are SNHLY and FYNNEI. Here the CDR3 DNA reads TGTGCCAGCAGTCCCACCGGGTCCCCCGACAATGAGCAGTTCTTC. This gives the protein CASSPTGSPDNEQFF.

The CDR3 DNA reads TGTGCCAGCTCACCTTCTGTCCCTAGCGGGAGGAACACCGGGGAGCTGTTTTTT. Protein sequence: CASSPSVPSGRNTGELFF. The chain joins TRBV18 to TRBJ2-2; TRBD2 matches 10 bases. Per the germline V gene, CDR1 is KGHSH and CDR2 is LQKENI. V lost 3 bases and J lost 1; bases outside the gene matches: 8. This CDR3 comprises 18 residues.

The chain couples TRBV5-8 to TRBJ2-5, with D perhaps given as TRBD1 or TRBD2 (5 bases each). CDR1 and CDR2 (germline): SGHTS, YDEGEE. CDR3 size: 15 residues. The V and J ends lost 4 bases and 1 base respectively, with 14 bases between them. CDR3 sequence reads: CASSPGRGRQETQYF. The CDR3 DNA reads TGTGCCAGCAGCCCGGGCCGGGGACGCCAAGAGACCCAGTACTTC.

This clone was observed a single time. The chain recombines TRBV6-6 with TRBJ1-2, with TRBD1 identical over 7 bases. The CDR3 has 15 amino acids. Unmatched junction bases numbered 10, after V lost 5 bases and J lost 4 bases. The V gene's germline CDR1 is MNHNY and CDR2 SVGAGI (reference sequence). The CDR3 DNA follows: TGTGCCAGCAGTGCCCCCAGGGGGGTAGGCTATGGCTACACCTTC. Amino acid sequence: CASSAPRGVGYGYTF.

The chain recombines TRBV5-1 with TRBJ1-5; D remains ambiguous. The CDR3 is 13 amino acids. Germline CDR1 and CDR2: SGHRS and YFSETQ. The germline V and J ends were trimmed by 5 bases and 3 bases, with 9 bases remaining between them. CDR3 sequence (DNA): TGCGCCAGCAGGAGGGATGACAATCAGCCCCAGCATTTT. This translates into CASRRDDNQPQHF.

V gene TRBV5-1 combines with J gene TRBJ1-1; 8 nucleotides agree with TRBD1. The V and J ends lost 7 bases and 4 bases, in that order; junction bases with no gene match: 12. CDR3 size: 15 residues. In germline, CDR1 is SGHRS, CDR2 YFSETQ. CDR3: CASGRQGTTGTEAFF. For the CDR3, the DNA is TGCGCCAGCGGAAGACAGGGGACGACGGGCACTGAAGCTTTCTTT.

The genes are TRBV2 and TRBJ1-2, with D unresolved. This CDR3 region has 16 residues. V was pared by 5 bases and J by 7 bases, with 23 bases between. Germline V CDR1 and CDR2: SNHLY, FYNNEI. This CDR3 reads CASSYTPSGGIGGYTF. In nucleotides, the CDR3 is TGTGCCAGCAGTTATACCCCCTCCGGTGGAATAGGTGGCTACACCTTC.